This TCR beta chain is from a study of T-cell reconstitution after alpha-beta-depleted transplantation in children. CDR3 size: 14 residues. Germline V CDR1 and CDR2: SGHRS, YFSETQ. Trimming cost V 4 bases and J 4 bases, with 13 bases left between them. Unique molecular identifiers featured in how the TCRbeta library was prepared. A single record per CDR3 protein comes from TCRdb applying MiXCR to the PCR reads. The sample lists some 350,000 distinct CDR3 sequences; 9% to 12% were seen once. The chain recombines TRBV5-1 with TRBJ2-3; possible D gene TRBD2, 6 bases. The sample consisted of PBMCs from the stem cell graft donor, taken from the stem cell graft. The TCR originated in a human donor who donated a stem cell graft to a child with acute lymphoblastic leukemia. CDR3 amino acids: CASSAMTSSDTQYF. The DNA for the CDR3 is TGCGCCAGCAGCGCGATGACTAGTTCAGATACGCAGTATTTT.